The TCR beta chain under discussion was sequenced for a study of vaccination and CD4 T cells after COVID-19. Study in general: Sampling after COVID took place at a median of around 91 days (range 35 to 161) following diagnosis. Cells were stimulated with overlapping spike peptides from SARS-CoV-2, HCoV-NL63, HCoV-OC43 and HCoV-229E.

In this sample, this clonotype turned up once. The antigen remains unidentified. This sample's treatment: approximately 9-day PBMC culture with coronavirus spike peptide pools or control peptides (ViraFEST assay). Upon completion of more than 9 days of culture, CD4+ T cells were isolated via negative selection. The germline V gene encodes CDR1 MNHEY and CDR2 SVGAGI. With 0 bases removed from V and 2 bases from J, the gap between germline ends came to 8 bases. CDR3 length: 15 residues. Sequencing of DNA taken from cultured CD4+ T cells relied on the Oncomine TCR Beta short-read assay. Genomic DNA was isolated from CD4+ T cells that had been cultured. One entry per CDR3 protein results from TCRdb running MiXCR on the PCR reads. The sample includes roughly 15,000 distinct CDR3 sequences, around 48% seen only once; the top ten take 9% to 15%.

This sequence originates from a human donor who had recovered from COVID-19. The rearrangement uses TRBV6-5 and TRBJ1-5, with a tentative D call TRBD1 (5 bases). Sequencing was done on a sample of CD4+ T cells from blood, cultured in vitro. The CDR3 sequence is CASSYSRGGNQPQHF. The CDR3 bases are TGTGCCAGCAGTTACTCACGGGGGGGCAATCAGCCCCAGCATTTT.